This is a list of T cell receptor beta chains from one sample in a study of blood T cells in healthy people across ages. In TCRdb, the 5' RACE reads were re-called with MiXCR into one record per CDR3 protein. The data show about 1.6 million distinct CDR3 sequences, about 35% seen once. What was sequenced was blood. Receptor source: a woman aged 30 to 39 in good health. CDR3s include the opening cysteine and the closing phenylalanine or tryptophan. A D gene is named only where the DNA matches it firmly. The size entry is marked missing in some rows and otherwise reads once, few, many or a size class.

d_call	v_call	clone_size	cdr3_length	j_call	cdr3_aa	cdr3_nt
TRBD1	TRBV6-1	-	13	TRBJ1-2	CASSQGGPYGYTF	TGTGCCAGCAGTCAGGGGGGCCCCTATGGCTACACCTTC
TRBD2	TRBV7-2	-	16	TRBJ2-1	CASSHGGRGAYNEQFF	TGTGCCAGCAGCCATGGAGGGCGGGGGGCCTACAATGAGCAGTTCTTC
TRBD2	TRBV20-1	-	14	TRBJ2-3	CSARTSQRTDTQYF	TGCAGTGCGAGGACTAGCCAAAGGACAGATACGCAGTATTTT
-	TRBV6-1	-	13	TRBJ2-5	CASSELPQETQYF	TGTGCCAGCAGTGAACTGCCTCAAGAGACCCAGTACTTC
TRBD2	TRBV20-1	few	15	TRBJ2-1	CSATSASGTNREQFF	TGCAGTGCTACGTCCGCTAGCGGGACTAACCGTGAGCAGTTCTTC
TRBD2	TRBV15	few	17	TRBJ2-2	CATSRGGLGMVTGELFF	TGTGCCACCAGCAGGGGGGGGTTAGGGATGGTAACCGGGGAGCTGTTTTTT
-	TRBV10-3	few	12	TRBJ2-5	CAISESIYEQYF	TGTGCCATCAGTGAGTCTATTTACGAACAGTACTTC
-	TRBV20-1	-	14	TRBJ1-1	CSASTGMEGTEAFF	TGCAGTGCTAGTACCGGGATGGAAGGCACTGAAGCTTTCTTT
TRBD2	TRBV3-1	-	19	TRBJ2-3	CASSQDSSGRGWASDTQYF	TGTGCCAGCAGCCAAGACTCGAGCGGGAGAGGTTGGGCCTCAGATACGCAGTATTTT
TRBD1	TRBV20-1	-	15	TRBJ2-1	CSAVIGTGIYNEQFF	TGCAGTGCCGTAATAGGGACAGGGATTTACAATGAGCAGTTCTTC
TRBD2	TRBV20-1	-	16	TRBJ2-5	CSAVSPSGGTEKIQYF	TGCAGTGCCGTAAGCCCTAGCGGGGGGACTGAAAAGATCCAGTACTTC
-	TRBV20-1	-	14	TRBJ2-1	CSAKPPWAIGEQFF	TGCAGTGCTAAACCCCCATGGGCGATCGGGGAGCAGTTCTTC
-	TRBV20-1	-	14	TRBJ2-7	CSAPLVEARYEQYF	TGCAGTGCTCCTCTAGTGGAGGCTCGCTACGAGCAGTACTTC
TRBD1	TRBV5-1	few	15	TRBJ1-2	CASSWGTGVDYGYTF	TGCGCCAGCAGCTGGGGGACAGGGGTAGACTATGGCTACACCTTC
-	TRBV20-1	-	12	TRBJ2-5	CSANGRGQTQYF	TGCAGTGCTAACGGAAGAGGTCAGACCCAGTACTTC
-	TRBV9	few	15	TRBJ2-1	CASSVTGLLINEQFF	TGTGCCAGCAGCGTGACCGGCCTGTTAATAAATGAGCAGTTCTTC
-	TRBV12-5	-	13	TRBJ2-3	CASGLQGSDTQYF	TGTGCTAGTGGTTTACAGGGCTCAGATACGCAGTATTTT
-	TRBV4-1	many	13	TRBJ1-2	CASSQIQTYGYTF	TGCGCCAGCAGTCAAATACAGACCTATGGCTACACCTTC
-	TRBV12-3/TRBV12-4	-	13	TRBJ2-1	CASTSPTRVEQFF	TGTGCCAGCACCTCTCCTACTCGGGTTGAGCAGTTCTTC
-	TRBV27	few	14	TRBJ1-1	CASSFGVGNTEAFF	TGTGCCAGCAGTTTTGGGGTCGGGAACACTGAAGCTTTCTTT
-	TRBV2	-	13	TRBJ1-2	CASSGRGGRGYTF	TGTGCCAGCAGTGGGCGGGGGGGTCGTGGCTACACCTTC
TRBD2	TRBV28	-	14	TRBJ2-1	CTAGGRALYNEQFF	TGCACCGCGGGCGGGAGGGCCTTGTACAATGAGCAGTTCTTC
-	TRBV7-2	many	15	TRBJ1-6	CASSLGRRLSSPLHF	TGTGCCAGCAGCTTAGGAAGGAGGCTTAGCTCACCCCTCCACTTT
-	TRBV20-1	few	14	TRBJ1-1	CSAKLGGVNTEAFF	TGCAGTGCTAAGCTTGGGGGGGTGAACACTGAAGCTTTCTTT
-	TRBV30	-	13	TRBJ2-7	CAWKERLNYEQYF	TGCGCCTGGAAGGAACGGTTAAATTACGAGCAGTACTTC
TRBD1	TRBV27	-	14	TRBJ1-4	CASSLGRGHEKLFF	TGTGCCAGCAGCCTGGGGAGGGGGCACGAAAAACTGTTTTTT
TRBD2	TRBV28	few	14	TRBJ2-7	CASSFASGSWEQYF	TGTGCCAGCAGTTTCGCTAGCGGCTCGTGGGAGCAGTACTTC
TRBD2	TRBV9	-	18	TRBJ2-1	CASSVDEGGGPPYNEQFF	TGTGCCAGCAGCGTAGATGAGGGCGGGGGGCCCCCCTACAATGAGCAGTTCTTC
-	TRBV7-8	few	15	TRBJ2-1	CASSSRWGYDNEQFF	TGTGCCAGCAGCTCACGATGGGGATACGACAATGAGCAGTTCTTC
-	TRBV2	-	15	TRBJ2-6	CASSATRAGANVLTF	TGTGCCAGCAGTGCGACCCGAGCTGGGGCCAACGTCCTGACTTTC
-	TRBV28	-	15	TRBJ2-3	CASSSPGRAGDTQYF	TGTGCCAGCAGTTCCCCTGGCAGGGCTGGAGATACGCAGTATTTT
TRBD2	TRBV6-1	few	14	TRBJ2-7	CASSASGRAEEQYF	TGTGCCAGCAGTGCTAGCGGGAGGGCCGAAGAGCAGTACTTC
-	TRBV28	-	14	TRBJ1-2	CASSSLQGLYGYTF	TGTGCCAGCAGTTCCCTGCAGGGTCTCTACGGCTACACCTTC
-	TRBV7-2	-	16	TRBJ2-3	CASSLRSAGPQDTQYF	TGTGCCAGCAGCTTACGGTCCGCAGGGCCACAGGATACGCAGTATTTT
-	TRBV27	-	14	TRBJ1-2	CASSLTASFYGYTF	TGTGCCAGCAGTTTGACAGCCTCTTTCTATGGCTACACCTTC
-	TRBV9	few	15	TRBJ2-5	CASSVGGATQETQYF	TGTGCCAGCAGCGTAGGGGGCGCAACCCAAGAGACCCAGTACTTC
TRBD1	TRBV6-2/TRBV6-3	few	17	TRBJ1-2	CASRTGTETLGSYGYTF	TGTGCCAGCCGCACCGGGACAGAGACCCTTGGCAGCTATGGCTACACCTTC
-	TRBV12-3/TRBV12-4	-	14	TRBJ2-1	CTSSRSSNKGEQFF	TGTACCAGCAGTCGAAGTAGTAATAAGGGTGAGCAGTTCTTC
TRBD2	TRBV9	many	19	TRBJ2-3	CASSVTSGSSGSFTDTQYF	TGTGCCAGCAGCGTAACCTCCGGGTCAAGCGGGAGTTTCACAGATACGCAGTATTTT
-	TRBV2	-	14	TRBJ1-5	CASREAWGNQPQHF	TGTGCCAGCAGGGAAGCTTGGGGCAATCAGCCCCAGCATTTT
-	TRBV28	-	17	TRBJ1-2	CASSLSGSVPLNYGYTF	TGTGCCAGCAGTTTATCGGGGTCGGTCCCATTGAACTATGGCTACACCTTC
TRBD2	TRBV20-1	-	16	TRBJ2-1	CSARGTSGDRYNEQFF	TGCAGTGCTAGAGGGACTAGCGGGGACAGGTACAATGAGCAGTTCTTC
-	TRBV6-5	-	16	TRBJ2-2	CASGRSGTTDTGELFF	TGTGCCAGCGGGAGGTCCGGGACGACCGACACCGGGGAGCTGTTTTTT
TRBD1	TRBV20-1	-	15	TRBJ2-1	CSASRSGQEANEQFF	TGCAGTGCTAGTAGATCGGGACAGGAGGCAAATGAGCAGTTCTTC
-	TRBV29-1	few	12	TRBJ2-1	CSAPQPDNEQFF	TGCAGCGCCCCCCAGCCAGACAATGAGCAGTTCTTC
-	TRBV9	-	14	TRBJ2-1	CASSAEGANNEQFF	TGTGCCAGCAGCGCCGAAGGGGCTAACAATGAGCAGTTCTTC
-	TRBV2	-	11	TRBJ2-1	CASDSYNEQFF	TGTGCCAGCGACAGTTACAATGAGCAGTTCTTC
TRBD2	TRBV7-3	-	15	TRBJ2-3	CASSSRGGQTDTQYF	TGTGCCAGCAGCTCGCGGGGGGGCCAGACAGATACGCAGTATTTT
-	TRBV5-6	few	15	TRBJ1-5	CASSSAGLSNQPQHF	TGTGCCAGCAGCTCGGCCGGGTTGAGCAATCAGCCCCAGCATTTT
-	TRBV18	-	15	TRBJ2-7	CASSPFDRRFYEQYF	TGTGCCAGCTCACCATTCGACCGAAGGTTCTACGAGCAGTACTTC
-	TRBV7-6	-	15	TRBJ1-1	CASSWGGSEHAEAFF	TGTGCCAGCAGCTGGGGGGGCTCCGAGCACGCTGAAGCTTTCTTT
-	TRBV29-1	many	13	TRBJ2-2	CSVSVRGTGELFF	TGCAGCGTTAGCGTCCGAGGCACCGGGGAGCTGTTTTTT
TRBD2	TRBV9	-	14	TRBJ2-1	CASTSGGAGNEQFF	TGTGCCAGCACTAGCGGGGGGGCCGGCAATGAGCAGTTCTTC
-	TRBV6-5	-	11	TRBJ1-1	CAAARHTEAFF	TGTGCCGCGGCACGGCACACTGAAGCTTTCTTT
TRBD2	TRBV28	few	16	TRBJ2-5	CASSSGTSGSRETQYF	TGTGCCAGCAGCTCCGGGACTAGCGGGAGTCGTGAGACCCAGTACTTC
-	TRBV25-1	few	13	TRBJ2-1	CASRNRVGNEQFF	TGTGCCAGCAGAAACAGGGTTGGGAATGAGCAGTTCTTC
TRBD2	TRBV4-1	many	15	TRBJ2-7	CASSPGLADSYEQYF	TGCGCCAGCAGCCCGGGACTAGCGGACTCCTACGAGCAGTACTTC